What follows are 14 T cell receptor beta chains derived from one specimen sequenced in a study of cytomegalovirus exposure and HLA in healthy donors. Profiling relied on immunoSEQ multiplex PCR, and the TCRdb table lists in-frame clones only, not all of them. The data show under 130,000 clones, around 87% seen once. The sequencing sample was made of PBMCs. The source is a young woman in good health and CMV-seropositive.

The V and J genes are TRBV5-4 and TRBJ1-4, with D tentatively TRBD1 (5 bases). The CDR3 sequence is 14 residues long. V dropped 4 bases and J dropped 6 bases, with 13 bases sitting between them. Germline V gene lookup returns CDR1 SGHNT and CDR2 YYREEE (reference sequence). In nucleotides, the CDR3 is TGTGCCAGCAGCCAGGGACTTCGGGATGAAAAACTGTTTTTT. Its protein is CASSQGLRDEKLFF.

In DNA, the CDR3 is TGTGCCACCAGCAGGGCCCCGGTTACTAGCGGGGGTCACGAGCAGTACTTC. Its translation is CATSRAPVTSGGHEQYF. The V and J genes are TRBV15 and TRBJ2-7; 11 bases match TRBD2. Germline assignment: CDR1 LNHNV and CDR2 YYDKDF (reference sequence). CDR3 length: 17 residues. V lost 3 bases to trimming and J lost 5 bases; unmatched junction nucleotides: 12. Looking up the rest from reference TRBV15 and TRBJ2-7 gives the full variable domain: DAMVIQNPRYQVTQFGKPVTLSCSQTLNHNVMYWYQQKSSQAPKLLFHYYDKDFNNEADTPDNFQSRRPNTSFCFLDIRSPGLGDTAMYLCATSRAPVTSGGHEQYFGPGTRLTVT.

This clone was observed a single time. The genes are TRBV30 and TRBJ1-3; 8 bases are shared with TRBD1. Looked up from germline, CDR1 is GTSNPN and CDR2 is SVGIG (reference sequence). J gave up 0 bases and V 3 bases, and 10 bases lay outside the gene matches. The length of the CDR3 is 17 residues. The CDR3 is CAWSPSHRGTSGNTIYF. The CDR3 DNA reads TGTGCCTGGAGCCCCTCCCACAGGGGGACCTCTGGAAACACCATATATTTT.

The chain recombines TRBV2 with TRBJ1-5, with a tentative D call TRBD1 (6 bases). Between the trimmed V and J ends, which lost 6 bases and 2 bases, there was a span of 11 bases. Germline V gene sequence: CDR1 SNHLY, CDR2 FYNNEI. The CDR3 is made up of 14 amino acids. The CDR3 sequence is CASRQGGGNQPQHF. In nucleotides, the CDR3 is TGTGCCAGCAGACAGGGTGGGGGCAATCAGCCCCAGCATTTT.

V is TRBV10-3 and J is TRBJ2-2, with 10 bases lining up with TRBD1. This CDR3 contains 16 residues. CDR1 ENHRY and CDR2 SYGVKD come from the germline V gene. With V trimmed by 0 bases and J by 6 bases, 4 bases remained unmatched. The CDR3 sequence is CAISESRTGGPGELFF. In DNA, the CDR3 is TGTGCCATCAGTGAGTCTCGGACAGGGGGACCCGGGGAGCTGTTTTTT.

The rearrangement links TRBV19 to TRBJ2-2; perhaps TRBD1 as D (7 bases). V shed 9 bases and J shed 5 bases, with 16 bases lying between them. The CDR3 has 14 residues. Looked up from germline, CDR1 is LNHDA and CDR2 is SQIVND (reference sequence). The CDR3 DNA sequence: TGTGCCAGCCGGAGGGCAGGGGGGACCGGGGAGCTGTTTTTT. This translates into CASRRAGGTGELFF.

CDR3 sequence (DNA): TGTGCCAGCAGCGTCGACACTTTAACCTACGAGCAGTACTTC. It yields the protein CASSVDTLTYEQYF. The chain employs TRBV6-1 and TRBJ2-7; D call uncertain. Germline V gene data show CDR1 as MNHNS and CDR2 as SASEGT. The CDR3 consists of 14 residues. V shed 6 bases and J shed 2 bases, with 14 bases lying between them.

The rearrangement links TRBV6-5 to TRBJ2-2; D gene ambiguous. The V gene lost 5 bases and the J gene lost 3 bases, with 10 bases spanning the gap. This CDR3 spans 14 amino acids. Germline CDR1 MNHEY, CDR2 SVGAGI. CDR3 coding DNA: TGTGCCAGCAGTCTCCAGGCCCACACCGGGGAGCTGTTTTTT. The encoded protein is CASSLQAHTGELFF.

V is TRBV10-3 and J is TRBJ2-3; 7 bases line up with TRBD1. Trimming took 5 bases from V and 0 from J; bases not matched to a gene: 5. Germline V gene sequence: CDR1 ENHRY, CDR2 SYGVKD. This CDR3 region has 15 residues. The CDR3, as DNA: TGTGCCATCAGTATGGGACAGCCAAGCACAGATACGCAGTATTTT. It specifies CAISMGQPSTDTQYF.

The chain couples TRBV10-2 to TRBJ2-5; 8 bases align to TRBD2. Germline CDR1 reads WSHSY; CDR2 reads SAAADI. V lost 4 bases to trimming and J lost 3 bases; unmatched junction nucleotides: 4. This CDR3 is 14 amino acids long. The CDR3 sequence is CASSAGAGEETQYF. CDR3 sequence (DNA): TGCGCCAGCAGTGCGGGAGCGGGAGAAGAGACCCAGTACTTC.

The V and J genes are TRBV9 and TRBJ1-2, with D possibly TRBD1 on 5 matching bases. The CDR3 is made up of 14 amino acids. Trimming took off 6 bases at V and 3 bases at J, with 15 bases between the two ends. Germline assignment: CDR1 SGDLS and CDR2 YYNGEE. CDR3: CASNPGGEDYGYTF. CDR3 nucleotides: TGTGCCAGCAACCCCGGAGGGGAGGACTATGGCTACACCTTC.

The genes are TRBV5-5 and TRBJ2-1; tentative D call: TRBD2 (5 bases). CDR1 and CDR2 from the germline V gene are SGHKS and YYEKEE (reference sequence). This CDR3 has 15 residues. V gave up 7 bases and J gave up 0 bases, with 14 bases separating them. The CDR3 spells CASHLRLASYNEQFF. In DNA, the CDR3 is TGTGCCAGCCACCTTAGGCTAGCCTCCTACAATGAGCAGTTCTTC. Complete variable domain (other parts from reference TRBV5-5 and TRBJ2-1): DAGVTQSPTHLIKTRGQQVTLRCSPISGHKSVSWYQQVLGQGPQFIFQYYEKEERGRGNFPDRFSARQFPNYSSELNVNALLLGDSALYLCASHLRLASYNEQFFGPGTRLTVL.

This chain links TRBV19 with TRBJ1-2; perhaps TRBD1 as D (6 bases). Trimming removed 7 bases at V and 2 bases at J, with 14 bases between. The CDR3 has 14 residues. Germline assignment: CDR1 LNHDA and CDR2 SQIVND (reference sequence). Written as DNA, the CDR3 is TGTGCCAGTAACCCAGGACAGATAAACTATGGCTACACCTTC. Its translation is CASNPGQINYGYTF.

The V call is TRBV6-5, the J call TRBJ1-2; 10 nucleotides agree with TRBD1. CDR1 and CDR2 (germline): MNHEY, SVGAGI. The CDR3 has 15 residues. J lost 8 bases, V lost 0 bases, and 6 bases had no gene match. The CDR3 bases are TGTGCCAGCAGTTACTCGACAGGGGGCCTAGAGGGCTACACCTTC. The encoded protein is CASSYSTGGLEGYTF.